The source of this T cell receptor beta chain is a study of T-cell memory formation after mild COVID-19. Regarding this clonotype: Its antigen is still unknown.

CDR1 and CDR2 from the germline V gene are SGDLS and YYNGEE. Trimming took off 5 bases at V and 0 bases at J, with 9 bases between the two ends. This CDR3 is built from 14 residues. Study findings and constraints: Some responding clones appeared in pre-infection memory, suggesting cross-reactive memory joined.

TCRdb used MiXCR to reprocess the 5' RACE reads, holding one entry per CDR3 protein. The table includes 150,000 to 200,000 distinct CDR3 sequences, more than 12% detected once. Material: PBMCs or a T cell subset sorted from them (not recorded which). V and J are TRBV9 and TRBJ2-4; TRBD2 might be the D (5 bases). The sequence was obtained from an adult woman who had mild COVID-19 (a few samples of this study predate the infection). Cell type and time point are not known. The CDR3 loop is CASSGGLAKNIQYF. CDR3 in DNA: TGTGCCAGCAGTGGAGGTTTAGCCAAAAACATTCAGTACTTC.